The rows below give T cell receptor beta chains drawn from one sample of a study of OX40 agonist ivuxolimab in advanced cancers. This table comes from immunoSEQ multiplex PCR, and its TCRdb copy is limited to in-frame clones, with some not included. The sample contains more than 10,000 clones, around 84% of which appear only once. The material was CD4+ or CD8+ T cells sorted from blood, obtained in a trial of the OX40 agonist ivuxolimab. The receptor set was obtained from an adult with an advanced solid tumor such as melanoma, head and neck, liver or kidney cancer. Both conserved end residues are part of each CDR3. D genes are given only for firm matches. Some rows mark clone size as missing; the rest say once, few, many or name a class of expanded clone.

CASSSPRGGDWGYTF TGTGCCAGCAGCTCCCCCCGTGGGGGGGACTGGGGCTACACCTTC . TRBJ1-2 . TRBV5-6
CASSTLEGAHGYEQYF TGTGCCAGTAGTACCCTGGAAGGGGCGCACGGGTACGAGCAGTACTTC . TRBJ2-7 . TRBV19
CASRPTGSKNIQYF TGTGCCAGCAGACCTACTGGATCCAAAAACATTCAGTACTTC . TRBJ2-4 . TRBV27
CASSLIVGNDEQYF TGTGCCAGCAGCTTAATTGTCGGGAACGACGAGCAGTACTTC . TRBJ2-7 . TRBV7-9
CASGERDSPPGELFF TGCGCCAGCGGGGAGCGGGACTCTCCCCCCGGGGAGCTGTTTTTT TRBD2 TRBJ2-2 . TRBV10-1
CASRLQPTGELFF TGTGCCAGCAGGTTGCAGCCGACCGGGGAGCTGTTTTTT . TRBJ2-2 few TRBV27
CASSLGYEQYF TGTGCCAGTAGTTTGGGTTACGAGCAGTACTTC . TRBJ2-7 . TRBV19
CASSFYNEQFF TGTGCCAGCAGCTTCTACAATGAGCAGTTCTTC . TRBJ2-1 medium-sized TRBV7-9
CASSPLIPYEQYF TGTGCCAGCAGCCCCCTGATACCCTACGAGCAGTACTTC . TRBJ2-7 . TRBV5-8
CASSMISGSSYNSPLHF TGTGCCAGTAGTATGATCTCGGGGAGCTCCTATAATTCACCCCTCCACTTT . TRBJ1-6 . TRBV19
CASSLEGLTSNFGDNEQFF TGTGCCAGCAGCTTAGAAGGACTCACAAGTAATTTCGGGGACAATGAGCAGTTCTTC . TRBJ2-1 . TRBV7-8
CSVLGASGRPTGELFF TGCAGCGTATTAGGGGCTAGCGGGAGACCCACCGGGGAGCTGTTTTTT TRBD2 TRBJ2-2 . TRBV29-1
CASSMGFSNQPQHF TGTGCCAGTAGTATGGGGTTTAGCAATCAGCCCCAGCATTTT . TRBJ1-5 . TRBV19
CASSQDLPDNTDTQYF TGCGCCAGCAGCCAAGATCTTCCAGATAACACAGATACGCAGTATTTT . TRBJ2-3 . TRBV4-3
CASSFPTQYF TGTGCCAGCAGCTTCCCTACGCAGTATTTT . TRBJ2-3 . TRBV5-8
CASSPDRDHEQYF TGTGCCAGCAGCCCCGACAGGGACCACGAGCAGTACTTC TRBD1 TRBJ2-7 . TRBV11-2
CASSDRGTEAFF TGTGCCAGCAGCGACAGGGGCACTGAAGCTTTCTTT TRBD1 TRBJ1-1 . TRBV13
CASSLVGGYEQYF TGCGCCAGCAGCTTGGTCGGGGGTTACGAGCAGTACTTC . TRBJ2-7 . TRBV5-1
CASSFGGRQPQHF TGTGCCAGCAGTTTCGGTGGGCGGCAGCCCCAGCATTTT . TRBJ1-5 . TRBV28
CASSPGLAGVYLTTDTQYF TGCGCCAGCAGCCCTGGACTAGCGGGAGTGTATCTCACCACAGATACGCAGTATTTT TRBD2 TRBJ2-3 . TRBV5-1
CASSLGAGRASEQYF TGTGCCAGCAGCTTGGGTGCCGGGAGGGCTTCCGAGCAGTACTTC TRBD2 TRBJ2-7 . TRBV5-6
CASRICVQQSRANVLTF TGTGCCAGCAGAATCTGCGTACAACAAAGTCGGGCCAACGTCCTGACTTTC . TRBJ2-6 . TRBV21-1
CASSGVHLGEAFF TGTGCCAGTAGTGGGGTGCATTTGGGTGAAGCTTTCTTT . TRBJ1-1 . TRBV19
CASSEAAREAEAFF TGTGCCAGCAGTGAAGCTGCCCGGGAGGCTGAAGCTTTCTTT . TRBJ1-1 . TRBV6-1
CASSARQGASYNSPLHF TGCGCCAGCAGCGCTCGACAGGGGGCCTCCTATAATTCACCCCTCCACTTT TRBD1 TRBJ1-6 . TRBV5-1
CASSPSGTGPYEQYF TGTGCCAGCAGTCCCTCGGGGACAGGACCCTACGAGCAGTACTTC TRBD1 TRBJ2-7 . TRBV13
CASSYLGAEAFF TGTGCCAGCAGTTATTTGGGAGCTGAAGCTTTCTTT . TRBJ1-1 . TRBV6-5
CASSLGDTQYF TGTGCCAGTAGTCTGGGGGATACGCAGTATTTT . TRBJ2-3 . TRBV19
CASSYRDTYEQYF TGTGCCAGCAGCTACCGGGACACTTACGAGCAGTACTTC . TRBJ2-7 . TRBV7-6
CASSHRDRSPGGYTF TGTGCCAGCAGTCACCGGGACAGGTCTCCGGGGGGCTACACCTTC TRBD1 TRBJ1-2 . TRBV27
CASTEGHEQFF TGTGCCAGCACGGAAGGTCATGAGCAGTTCTTC . TRBJ2-1 . TRBV6-5
CASSIGVNTEAFF TGTGCCAGTAGTATCGGAGTGAACACTGAAGCTTTCTTT . TRBJ1-1 . TRBV19
CASSLKGLTINTEAFF TGTGCCAGCAGCCTAAAGGGCCTTACGATAAACACTGAAGCTTTCTTT . TRBJ1-1 . TRBV2
CASSIVAGHTGELFF TGTGCCAGTAGTATAGTGGCAGGGCACACCGGGGAGCTGTTTTTT . TRBJ2-2 . TRBV19
CASSAREGGHNEQYF TGTGCCAGCAGTGCTCGGGAGGGTGGACACAACGAGCAGTACTTC TRBD2 TRBJ2-7 . TRBV25-1
CASSQDRLFFEQYF TGCGCCAGCAGCCAAGATCGGCTATTCTTCGAGCAGTACTTC . TRBJ2-7 . TRBV4-1
CATSEDRGAYEQYF TGTGCCACCAGTGAGGACAGGGGAGCCTACGAGCAGTACTTC TRBD1 TRBJ2-7 . TRBV15
CASSPLLAGDQETQYF TGTGCCAGCTCACCACTGCTAGCGGGCGACCAAGAGACCCAGTACTTC TRBD2 TRBJ2-5 . TRBV18
CASSLERDSYEQYF TGCGCCAGCAGCTTGGAAAGGGACTCCTACGAGCAGTACTTC . TRBJ2-7 . TRBV5-1
CASICGPCYEQYF TGTGCCAGCATTTGTGGACCATGCTACGAGCAGTACTTC . TRBJ2-7 . TRBV27
CASSPDKETQYF TGTGCCAGCAGCCCGGACAAAGAGACCCAGTACTTC . TRBJ2-5 . TRBV6-6
CASGGSNEQFF TGTGCCAGCGGGGGTTCCAATGAGCAGTTCTTC . TRBJ2-1 . TRBV2
CASSYFGGSSDTQYF TGTGCCAGCAGCTATTTTGGGGGAAGTTCAGATACGCAGTATTTT . TRBJ2-3 . TRBV11-2
CSVTDRINTGELFF TGCAGCGTTACTGACAGGATTAACACCGGGGAGCTGTTTTTT . TRBJ2-2 . TRBV29-1
CAISEAGAGGNTIYF TGTGCCATCAGTGAGGCGGGGGCTGGTGGAAACACCATATATTTT . TRBJ1-3 . TRBV10-3
CASSNSLAPYSYEQYF TGTGCCAGCAGCAACTCACTAGCTCCCTACTCCTACGAGCAGTACTTC . TRBJ2-7 . TRBV21-1
CASSFPGAYNEQFF TGTGCCAGCAGCTTTCCGGGGGCCTACAATGAGCAGTTCTTC . TRBJ2-1 . TRBV7-2
CASSEGTGESEPQHF TGTGCCAGCAGTGAGGGGACAGGGGAGAGTGAGCCCCAGCATTTT TRBD1 TRBJ1-5 . TRBV6-1
CASRKVGFTGNTIYF TGTGCCAGCAGAAAGGTGGGGTTTACTGGAAACACCATATATTTT . TRBJ1-3 once TRBV28
CASSASSNTIYF TGTGCCAGCAGTGCCTCCTCAAACACCATATATTTT . TRBJ1-3 . TRBV25-1
CASSPMGGYTF TGTGCCAGCAGCCCTATGGGGGGCTACACCTTC . TRBJ1-2 . TRBV7-9
CASSTGGGDYEQYF TGTGCCAGTAGTACAGGGGGAGGGGACTACGAGCAGTACTTC . TRBJ2-7 . TRBV19
CASSYDRGRGYNEQFF TGTGCCAGCAGCTATGACAGGGGAAGAGGATACAATGAGCAGTTCTTC TRBD1 TRBJ2-1 . TRBV13
CASSQSFLTSGRADEQFF TGCGCCAGCAGTCAATCGTTCCTGACTAGCGGGAGGGCGGATGAGCAGTTCTTC TRBD2 TRBJ2-1 . TRBV23-1
CAGQGGGTEAFF TGTGCCGGACAAGGGGGGGGCACTGAAGCTTTCTTT . TRBJ1-1 . TRBV7-9
CASSTEWQTPESNQPQHF TGTGCCAGCAGCACCGAGTGGCAGACCCCCGAGAGCAATCAGCCCCAGCATTTT . TRBJ1-5 . TRBV5-5